This TCR beta chain was sequenced for a study of blood T cells in healthy people across ages. General study findings and limits: Long-lived donors carried more naive CD4+ cells and greater diversity than aged donors.

CDR3 size: 13 residues. The germline gives CDR1 SGDLS, CDR2 YYNGEE. The study recruited healthy Caucasian donors from Russia who were aged about 6 to 95. Regarding this clonotype: No antigen is known for it.

For the second PCR, which ran for about 7 to 11 cycles, a sample-barcoded 5' primer and a J-beta primer mix were used. The authors tagged each cDNA molecule using a template-switch adaptor with 12 random nucleotides. The study obtained at least 2.5 million CDR3-containing paired-end reads from every sample. In TCRdb, the 5' RACE reads were re-called with MiXCR into one record per CDR3 protein. The sample carries approximately 800,000 distinct CDR3 sequences, about half recorded once. The chain employs TRBV9 and TRBJ2-4; D not certain. The end of the DNA aligns better with TRBJ2-7, so the J call may be wrong. Sequencing was performed on blood. The sequence derives from a man older than 75 in good health. CDR3 region: CASSGGRECEQYF. DNA for the CDR3: TGTGCCAGCAGCGGAGGACGAGAATGCGAGCAGTACTTC.